The 5 T cell receptor beta chains below all came from one sample that was sequenced in a study of shared T cell receptors in the human thymus. Sequencing was performed with immunoSEQ multiplex PCR; in TCRdb, only in-frame clones are kept and a portion is missing. The top ten hold roughly 0.01% of the sample, which has 550,000 to 800,000 clones, 75% to 90% seen once. These data were also reused for a study on human thymus T cells.

The specimen was thymocytes. Receptors were obtained from a girl under three years old with a congenital heart defect.

The J gene is TRBJ1-5, the V gene TRBV9; D is unresolved. The V end lost 3 bases, the J end lost 4 bases, and 20 bases lay between the germline ends. There are 17 residues in the CDR3. Looked up from germline, CDR1 is SGDLS and CDR2 is YYNGEE. The CDR3 sequence: CASSAGPDGEGNQPQHF. CDR3 nucleotide sequence: TGTGCCAGCAGCGCAGGACCGGACGGGGAAGGAAATCAGCCCCAGCATTTT.

The chain combines TRBV4-2 with TRBJ2-7; D gene uncertain. Trimming left V 4 bases short and J 3 bases short, with 16 bases between. The CDR3 has 15 residues. The V gene's germline CDR1 is LGHNA and CDR2 YNFKEQ. CDR3 DNA sequence: TGTGCCAGCAGCCCCTACATTGGAGCAGACTACGAGCAGTACTTC. It is translated as CASSPYIGADYEQYF.

The V gene is TRBV19, the J gene TRBJ1-1; TRBD1 is a possible D gene (5 bases). The V end lost 6 bases, the J end lost 4 bases, and 9 bases lay between the germline ends. Germline CDR1 LNHDA, CDR2 SQIVND (reference sequence). CDR3 size: 12 residues. This CDR3 is CASSRQSTEAFF. In DNA form, the CDR3 reads TGTGCCAGTAGCCGACAGAGCACTGAAGCTTTCTTT.

J is TRBJ1-2 and V is TRBV11-2; D is uncertain. Per germline, CDR1 SGHAT and CDR2 FQNNGV. This CDR3 is 13 amino acids long. Trimming removed 1 base at V and 2 bases at J, with 5 bases between. CDR3 DNA sequence: TGTGCCAGCAGCTTAGCTGTCAACTATGGCTACACCTTC. This codes for CASSLAVNYGYTF. Variable domain in full (rest from reference TRBV11-2 and TRBJ1-2): EAGVAQSPRYKIIEKRQSVAFWCNPISGHATLYWYQQILGQGPKLLIQFQNNGVVDDSQLPKDRFSAERLKGVDSTLKIQPAKLEDSAVYLCASSLAVNYGYTFGSGTRLTVV.

The chain joins TRBV29-1 to TRBJ1-1; weak D call: TRBD1 (6 bases). Germline V gene lookup returns CDR1 SQVTM and CDR2 ANQGSEA. The CDR3 runs 13 residues. The V end was cut by 2 bases, the J end by 4 bases, with 11 bases between. The CDR3 protein is CSVEQGLGTEAFF. The CDR3 coding sequence is TGCAGCGTTGAACAGGGGCTGGGCACTGAAGCTTTCTTT.